The 14 T cell receptor beta chains reported below all come from one sample, sequenced in a study of shared clonotypes between healthy human individuals (dated by TCRdb to the early 2020s). Library creation used the immunoSEQ multiplex PCR assay. The table was pulled from immuneACCESS by TCRdb, which kept in-frame rearrangements only. Such tables lose some clones; where checked, under half of the loss comes from unresolved V genes, and the rest has no known cause. In this sample the table shows fewer than 1.6 million clones, approximately 98.5% of which occur a single time. Of the sample, roughly 0.36% falls within the top ten clones. The sample was naive CD4+ T cells sorted from blood. The cell subset or site label here, explained by the study, means: CD45RA+ positively selected. These receptors all come from a man in his thirties or forties in good health.

The rearrangement links TRBV18 to TRBJ2-1; no clear D gene. Trimming took off 0 bases at V and 0 bases at J, with 9 bases between the two ends. The CDR3 totals 16 residues. The germline gives CDR1 KGHSH, CDR2 LQKENI. CDR3 in amino acids: CASSPPPLSSYNEQFF. CDR3 coding DNA: TGTGCCAGCTCACCACCACCTCTCAGCTCCTACAATGAGCAGTTCTTC.

The V and J genes are TRBV5-4 and TRBJ1-1, with 8 bases lining up with TRBD1. Germline-derived CDR1 and CDR2 are SGHNT and YYREEE (reference sequence). J was trimmed by 1 base and V by 4 bases; bases with no gene match: 6. The CDR3 loop spans 15 amino acids. The CDR3 DNA reads TGTGCCAGCAGCCCTCGGACAGGGCCGAACACTGAAGCTTTCTTT. Amino acid sequence: CASSPRTGPNTEAFF.

This rearrangement joins TRBV7-3 to TRBJ1-5, with D unresolved. This CDR3 has 14 amino acids. The V gene's germline CDR1 is SGHTA and CDR2 FQGTGA. The V and J ends lost 2 bases and 0 bases respectively, with 5 bases between them. The CDR3 sequence: CASSLVDSNQPQHF. In DNA, the CDR3 is TGTGCCAGCAGCTTAGTGGATAGCAATCAGCCCCAGCATTTT.

Comment on this clone: This specimen includes other DNA sequences encoding the same CDR3. The J gene is TRBJ2-7, the V gene TRBV6-5; the D is unclear. The CDR3 consists of 13 residues. Per the germline V gene, CDR1 is MNHEY and CDR2 is SVGAGI. The V and J ends lost 6 bases and 0 bases respectively, with 9 bases between them. The CDR3, as DNA: TGTGCCAGCAGCAGGACCGGCTCCTACGAGCAGTACTTC. This translates into CASSRTGSYEQYF.

The chain uses TRBV6-6 and TRBJ2-7; the D is unclear. The CDR3 totals 14 residues. CDR1 is MNHNY, CDR2 SVGAGI, per germline (reference sequence). Trimming stripped 7 bases from V and 0 bases from J, with 13 bases between. The CDR3 region has the DNA TGTGCCAGCAATCCCCGCGGAAGCTCCTACGAGCAGTACTTC. Amino acid sequence: CASNPRGSSYEQYF.

This rearrangement joins TRBV29-1 to TRBJ2-1; TRBD1 agrees at 7 bases. CDR3 length: 21 amino acids. Trimming cost V 6 bases and J 0 bases; bases outside gene matches: 26. Germline V lookup: CDR1 SQVTM, CDR2 ANQGSEA. CDR3 amino acids: CSVDRKASRSGPRVSYNEQFF. The DNA of the CDR3 is TGCAGCGTGGACAGGAAGGCTAGCCGATCCGGTCCGAGGGTCTCCTACAATGAGCAGTTCTTC.

The chain has TRBV19 and TRBJ1-5; D is unclear. The germline V gene encodes CDR1 LNHDA and CDR2 SQIVND (reference sequence). The V end was cut by 6 bases, the J end by 0 bases, with 9 bases between. This CDR3 comprises 14 residues. DNA for the CDR3: TGTGCCAGTAGCCAGAGGACTAGCAATCAGCCCCAGCATTTT. Protein: CASSQRTSNQPQHF.

The chain couples TRBV30 to TRBJ1-1; the match to TRBD1 covers 10 bases. Trimming took 3 bases from V and 11 from J; bases not matched to a gene: 12. CDR3 length: 14 amino acids. From germline, CDR1 is GTSNPN and CDR2 SVGIG (reference sequence). The CDR3 region is CAWSPLTGGAHAFF. The DNA for the CDR3 is TGTGCCTGGAGCCCCTTGACAGGGGGCGCGCATGCTTTCTTT.

This clone has only one observation. The chain uses TRBV7-9 and TRBJ1-3; 8 positions agree with TRBD1. The V gene end was trimmed by 5 bases and the J gene end by 4 bases; junction bases not matched to a gene: 7. Germline values: CDR1 SEHNR, CDR2 FQNEAQ (reference sequence). The CDR3 is 15 residues long. CDR3 in amino acids: CASSPRGTGGNTIYF. Here the CDR3 DNA reads TGTGCCAGCAGCCCGAGGGGGACAGGCGGAAACACCATATATTTT.

The J gene is TRBJ1-2, the V gene TRBV5-4; D is undetermined. Germline-derived CDR1 and CDR2 are SGHNT and YYREEE (reference sequence). The CDR3 spans 15 residues. Deletions cut 4 bases from V and 0 bases from J, with 13 bases between. The CDR3 here is CASSPNTDTNYGYTF. The CDR3 DNA follows: TGTGCCAGCAGCCCCAATACGGATACTAACTATGGCTACACCTTC.

This rearrangement joins TRBV7-3 to TRBJ2-1; D is possibly TRBD2 (6 bases). Germline CDR1 and CDR2: SGHTA and FQGTGA. The CDR3 runs 16 residues. The V and J ends lost 5 bases and 4 bases respectively, with 18 bases between them. CDR3 in DNA: TGTGCCAGCAGCCCCCGGGGGTTAGCGGAGTACAATGAGCAGTTCTTC. Protein: CASSPRGLAEYNEQFF.

This sequence joins TRBV9 and TRBJ2-6, with TRBD1 identical over 9 bases. Germline CDR1 and CDR2: SGDLS and YYNGEE. The CDR3 is made up of 18 amino acids. The V and J ends lost 5 bases and 0 bases, in that order; junction bases with no gene match: 9. CDR3 nucleotides: TGTGCCAGCAGAAGCGCCGGGACAGGGCGCTCTGGGGCCAACGTCCTGACTTTC. Residues: CASRSAGTGRSGANVLTF.

The rearrangement joins TRBV5-1 to TRBJ1-2; D possibly corresponds to TRBD1 (5 bases). The CDR3 length is 14 residues. V was trimmed by 0 bases and J by 7 bases, leaving 13 bases between them. Germline values: CDR1 SGHRS, CDR2 YFSETQ. DNA of the CDR3: TGCGCCAGCAGCTTGGAAGGCGACACAGGTGGCTACACCTTC. Amino acid sequence: CASSLEGDTGGYTF.

The rearrangement links TRBV7-2 to TRBJ2-3, with TRBD2 matching 16 bases. The J segment lost 4 bases and the V segment lost 5 bases, leaving 12 bases of the junction unmatched. This CDR3 has 19 residues. The germline V gene encodes CDR1 SGHTA and CDR2 FQGNSA. CDR3: CASSKSGTSGRGSADTQYF. The CDR3, as DNA: TGTGCCAGCAGCAAGTCCGGGACTAGCGGGAGGGGAAGCGCAGATACGCAGTATTTT.